This T cell receptor (beta chain) was recovered during a study of blood T cell repertoires in COVID-19. Looking at the study overall: In each case, the material was cDNA or gDNA derived from T cells, B-cell-depleted T cells, or PBMCs.

As processed by the authors: Reference gene primer amplification in the assay estimated nucleated cell counts. The data were produced by immunoSEQ multiplex PCR, yet TCRdb's version contains in-frame clones alone and is incomplete. The V and J calls and clone size were taken over from that table, and D and trimming were inferred from the DNA. The sample holds about 240,000 clones, around 86% seen once. V shed 0 bases and J 7 bases; nucleotides not matched to a gene: 12. There are 18 residues in the CDR3. The germline V gene encodes CDR1 LGHDT and CDR2 YNNKEL (reference sequence). The sequenced material came from peripheral blood. This sequence joins TRBV3-1 (or the pseudogene TRBV3-2) and TRBJ2-5, with 12 bases that match TRBD2. This receptor was identified in a woman between 25 and 40 years old who had recovered from COVID-19. The CDR3 nucleotides read TGTGCCAGCAGCCAAGATCGAGCGACTAGCGGGGGTAAAACGACCCAGTACTTC. Translated, it gives CASSQDRATSGGKTTQYF.